This T cell receptor beta chain was sequenced during a study of cytomegalovirus exposure and HLA in healthy donors. At the level of the study: For the roughly 400 genotyped donors, approximately 82% fell within the Caucasian-associated ancestry cluster. Study observations and caveats: High specificity and sensitivity for cytomegalovirus status were reported for the classifier.

Use of 60 Vbeta and 13 Jbeta primers characterized the PCR. This table comes from immunoSEQ multiplex PCR, and its TCRdb copy is limited to in-frame clones, with some not included. The repertoire has over 100,000 clones, 70% to 80% of them found once; the top ten carry 2.7%. A remark on this clone: Its antigen is unknown.

CDR3 size: 14 residues. The V gene's germline CDR1 is SGHAT and CDR2 FQNNGV. Trimming shortened V by 1 base and J by 0 bases, and 6 bases separated the two germline ends. Source material: PBMCs. The genes are TRBV11-2 and TRBJ1-1; D is unresolved. The source is a female donor in good health and CMV-seronegative. Here the CDR3 DNA reads TGTGCCAGCAGCTTAGCGGTAATGAACACTGAAGCTTTCTTT. Its protein product is CASSLAVMNTEAFF.